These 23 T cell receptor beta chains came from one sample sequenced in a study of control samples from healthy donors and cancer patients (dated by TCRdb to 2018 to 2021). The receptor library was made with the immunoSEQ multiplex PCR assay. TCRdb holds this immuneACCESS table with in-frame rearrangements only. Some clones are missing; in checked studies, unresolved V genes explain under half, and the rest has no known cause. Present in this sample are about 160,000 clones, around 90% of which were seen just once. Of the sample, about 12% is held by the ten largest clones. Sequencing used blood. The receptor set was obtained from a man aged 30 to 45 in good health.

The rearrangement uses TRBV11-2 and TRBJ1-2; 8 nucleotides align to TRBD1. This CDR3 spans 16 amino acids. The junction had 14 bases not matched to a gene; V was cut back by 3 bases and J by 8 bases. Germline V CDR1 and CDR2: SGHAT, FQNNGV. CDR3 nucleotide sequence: TGTGCCAGCAGCTTGGGAGGACAGGGAAGCTTTTACGGCTACACCTTC. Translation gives CASSLGGQGSFYGYTF.

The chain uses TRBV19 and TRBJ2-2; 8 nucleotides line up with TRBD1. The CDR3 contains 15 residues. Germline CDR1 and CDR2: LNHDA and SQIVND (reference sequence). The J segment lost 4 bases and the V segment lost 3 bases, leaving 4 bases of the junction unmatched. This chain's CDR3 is CASSIETGGTGELFF. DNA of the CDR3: TGTGCCAGTAGTATTGAAACAGGGGGCACCGGGGAGCTGTTTTTT.

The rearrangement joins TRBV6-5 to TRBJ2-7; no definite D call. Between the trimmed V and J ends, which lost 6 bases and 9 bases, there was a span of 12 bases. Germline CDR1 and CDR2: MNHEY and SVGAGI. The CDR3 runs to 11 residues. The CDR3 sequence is CASRGSSRQYF. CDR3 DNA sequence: TGTGCCAGCAGAGGAAGCTCCAGGCAGTACTTC.

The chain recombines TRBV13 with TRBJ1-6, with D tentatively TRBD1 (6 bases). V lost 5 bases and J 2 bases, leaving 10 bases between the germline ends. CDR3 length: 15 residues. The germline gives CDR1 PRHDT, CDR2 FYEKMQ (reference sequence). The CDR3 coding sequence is TGTGCCAGCAGCCCACGGGACACCTATAATTCACCCCTCCACTTT. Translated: CASSPRDTYNSPLHF.

As DNA, the CDR3 is TGTGCCAGCTCCTTGGCACCAGGGGGCAATCAGCCCCAGCATTTT. It yields the protein CASSLAPGGNQPQHF. This chain joins TRBV6-5 and TRBJ1-5, with a possible D match to TRBD1 (6 bases). Germline CDR1 reads MNHEY; CDR2 reads SVGAGI. V was pared by 8 bases and J by 2 bases, with 16 bases between. This CDR3 has 15 amino acids.

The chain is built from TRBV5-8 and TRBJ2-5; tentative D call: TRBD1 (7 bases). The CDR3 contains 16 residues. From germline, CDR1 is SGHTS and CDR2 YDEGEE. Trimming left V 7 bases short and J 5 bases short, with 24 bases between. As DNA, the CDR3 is TGTGCCAGCCGGGGGATCCGGCAGGGGGTCAGGGAGACCCAGTACTTC. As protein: CASRGIRQGVRETQYF.

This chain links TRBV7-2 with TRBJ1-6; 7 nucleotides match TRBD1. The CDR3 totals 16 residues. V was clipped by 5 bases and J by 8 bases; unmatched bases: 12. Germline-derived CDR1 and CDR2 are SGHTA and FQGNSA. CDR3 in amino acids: CASSGEGGSFYSPLHF. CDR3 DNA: TGTGCCAGCAGCGGCGAAGGGGGCAGTTTTTATTCACCCCTCCACTTT.

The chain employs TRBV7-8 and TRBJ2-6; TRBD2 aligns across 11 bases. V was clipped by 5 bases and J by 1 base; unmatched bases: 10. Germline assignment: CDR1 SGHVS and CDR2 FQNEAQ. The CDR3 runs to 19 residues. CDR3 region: CASSRGLAAYLSGANVLTF. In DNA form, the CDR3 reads TGTGCCAGCAGCCGGGGACTAGCGGCTTACCTTTCTGGGGCCAACGTCCTGACTTTC.

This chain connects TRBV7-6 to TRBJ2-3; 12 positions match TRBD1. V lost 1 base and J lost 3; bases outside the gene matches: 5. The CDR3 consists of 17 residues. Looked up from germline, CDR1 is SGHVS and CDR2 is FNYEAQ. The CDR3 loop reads CASSLEGTGGDTDTQYF. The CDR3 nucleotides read TGTGCCAGCAGCTTAGAAGGGACAGGGGGCGATACAGATACGCAGTATTTT. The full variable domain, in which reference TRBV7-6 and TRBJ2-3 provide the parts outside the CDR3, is GAGVSQSPRYKVTKRGQDVALRCDPISGHVSLYWYRQALGQGPEFLTYFNYEAQQDKSGLPNDRFSAERPEGSISTLTIQRTEQRDSAMYRCASSLEGTGGDTDTQYFGPGTRLTVL.

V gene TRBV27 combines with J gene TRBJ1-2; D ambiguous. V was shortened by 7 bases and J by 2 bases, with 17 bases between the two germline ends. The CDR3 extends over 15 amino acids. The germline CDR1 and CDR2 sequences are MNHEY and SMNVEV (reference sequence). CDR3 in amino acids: CASTTLDRLNYGYTF. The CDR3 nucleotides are TGTGCCAGCACTACATTAGACCGATTAAACTATGGCTACACCTTC.

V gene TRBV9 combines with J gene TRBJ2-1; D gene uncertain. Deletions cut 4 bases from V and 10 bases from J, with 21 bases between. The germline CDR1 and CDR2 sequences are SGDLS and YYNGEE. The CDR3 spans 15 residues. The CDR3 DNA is TGTGCCAGCAGCAATAAGGTAGCCCAGACCGGCGAGCAGTTCTTC. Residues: CASSNKVAQTGEQFF.

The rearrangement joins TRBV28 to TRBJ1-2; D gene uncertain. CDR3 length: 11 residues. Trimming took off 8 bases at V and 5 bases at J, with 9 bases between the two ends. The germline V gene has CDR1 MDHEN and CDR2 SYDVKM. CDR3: CASLGYYGYTF. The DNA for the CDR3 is TGTGCCAGCCTAGGGTATTATGGCTACACCTTC.

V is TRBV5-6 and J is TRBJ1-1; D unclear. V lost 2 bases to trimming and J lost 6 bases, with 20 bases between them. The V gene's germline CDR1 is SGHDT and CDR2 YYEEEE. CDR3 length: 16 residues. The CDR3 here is CASSFDGRAMDAEAFF. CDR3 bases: TGTGCCAGCAGCTTCGATGGCCGGGCTATGGACGCTGAAGCTTTCTTT.

The CDR3 spells CASSYGQTDTQYF. The CDR3 DNA is TGTGCCAGCAGTTACGGGCAAACAGATACGCAGTATTTT. V is TRBV6-5 and J is TRBJ2-3; unclear D gene. The CDR3 consists of 13 residues. V dropped 2 bases and J dropped 3 bases, with 6 bases sitting between them. Germline CDR1 and CDR2: MNHEY and SVGAGI.

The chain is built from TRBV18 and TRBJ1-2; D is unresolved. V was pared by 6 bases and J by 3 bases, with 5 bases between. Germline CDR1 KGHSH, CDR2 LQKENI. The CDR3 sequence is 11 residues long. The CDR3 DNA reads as TGTGCCAGCTCGCTGGACTATGGCTACACCTTC. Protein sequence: CASSLDYGYTF.

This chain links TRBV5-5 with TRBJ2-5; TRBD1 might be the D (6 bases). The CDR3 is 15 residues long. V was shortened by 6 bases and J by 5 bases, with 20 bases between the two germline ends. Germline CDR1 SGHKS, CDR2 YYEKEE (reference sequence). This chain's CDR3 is CASKFAHRAVETQYF. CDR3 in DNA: TGTGCCAGCAAATTCGCCCACAGGGCCGTGGAGACCCAGTACTTC.

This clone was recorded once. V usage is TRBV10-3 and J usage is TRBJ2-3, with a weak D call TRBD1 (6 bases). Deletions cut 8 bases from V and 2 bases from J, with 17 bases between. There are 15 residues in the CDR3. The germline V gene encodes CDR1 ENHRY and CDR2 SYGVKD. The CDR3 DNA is TGTGCCATCGGTGTCACAGGGTCCACCACAGATACGCAGTATTTT. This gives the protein CAIGVTGSTTDTQYF.

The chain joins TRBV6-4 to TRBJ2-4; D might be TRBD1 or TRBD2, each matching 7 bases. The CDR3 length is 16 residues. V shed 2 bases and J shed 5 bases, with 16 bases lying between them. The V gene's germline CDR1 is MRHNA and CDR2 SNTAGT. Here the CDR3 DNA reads TGTGCCAGCAGTGACGGGCGGGGGACAGCTGAAAACATTCAGTACTTC. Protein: CASSDGRGTAENIQYF.

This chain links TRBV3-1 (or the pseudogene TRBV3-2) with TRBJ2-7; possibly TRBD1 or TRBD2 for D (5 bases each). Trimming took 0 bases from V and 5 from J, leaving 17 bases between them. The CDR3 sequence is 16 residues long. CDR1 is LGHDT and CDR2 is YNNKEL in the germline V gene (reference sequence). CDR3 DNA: TGTGCCAGCAGCCAAGAATCGACTCGAGGGGACCACGAGCAGTACTTC. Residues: CASSQESTRGDHEQYF.

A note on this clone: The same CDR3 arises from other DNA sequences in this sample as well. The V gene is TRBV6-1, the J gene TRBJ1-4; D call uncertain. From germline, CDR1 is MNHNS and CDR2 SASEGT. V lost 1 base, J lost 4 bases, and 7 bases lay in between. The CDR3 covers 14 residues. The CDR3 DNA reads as TGTGCCAGCAGTGAAGGCAGCCTTAATGAAAAACTGTTTTTT. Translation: CASSEGSLNEKLFF.

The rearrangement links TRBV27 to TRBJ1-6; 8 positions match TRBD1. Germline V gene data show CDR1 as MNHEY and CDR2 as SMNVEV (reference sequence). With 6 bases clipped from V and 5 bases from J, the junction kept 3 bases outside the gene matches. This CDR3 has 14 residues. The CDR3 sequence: CASRTGEDNSPLHF. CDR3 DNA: TGTGCCAGCAGGACAGGGGAAGATAATTCACCCCTCCACTTT.

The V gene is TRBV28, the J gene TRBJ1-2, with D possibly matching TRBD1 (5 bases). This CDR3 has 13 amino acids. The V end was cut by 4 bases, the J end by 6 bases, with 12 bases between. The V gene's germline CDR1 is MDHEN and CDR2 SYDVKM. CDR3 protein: CASSSGAMHGYTF. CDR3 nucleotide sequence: TGTGCCAGCAGTTCCGGGGCCATGCATGGCTACACCTTC.

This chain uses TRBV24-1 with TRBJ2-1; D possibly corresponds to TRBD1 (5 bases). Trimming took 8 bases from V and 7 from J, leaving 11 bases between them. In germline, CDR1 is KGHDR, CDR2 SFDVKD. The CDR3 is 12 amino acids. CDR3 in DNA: TGTGCCACCACCGACCAGGGAAATGAGCAGTTCTTC. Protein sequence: CATTDQGNEQFF.